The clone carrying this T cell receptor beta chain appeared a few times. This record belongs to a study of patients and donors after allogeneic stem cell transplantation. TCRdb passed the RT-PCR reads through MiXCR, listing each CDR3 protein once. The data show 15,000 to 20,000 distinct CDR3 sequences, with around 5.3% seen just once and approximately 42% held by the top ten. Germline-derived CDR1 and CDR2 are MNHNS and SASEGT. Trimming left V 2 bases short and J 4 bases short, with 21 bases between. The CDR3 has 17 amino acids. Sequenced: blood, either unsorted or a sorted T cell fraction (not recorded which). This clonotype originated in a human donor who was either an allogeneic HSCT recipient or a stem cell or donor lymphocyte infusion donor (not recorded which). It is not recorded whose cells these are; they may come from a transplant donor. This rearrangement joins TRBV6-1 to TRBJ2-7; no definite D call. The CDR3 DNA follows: TGTGCCAGCAGTGAAAGGCCCTACATGGATTTGGTTTACGAGCAGTACTTC. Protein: CASSERPYMDLVYEQYF.